The T cell receptor beta chain under discussion was sequenced for a study of blood T cells in healthy people across ages. The CDR3 is 16 residues long. Trimming shortened V by 6 bases and J by 4 bases, and 18 bases separated the two germline ends. From germline, CDR1 is SEHNR and CDR2 FQNEAQ (reference sequence). With regard to this clonotype: Its antigen is unknown.

A sample-barcoded 5' primer and a J-beta primer mix were used in a second PCR of about 6 to 11 cycles. TCRdb independently ran MiXCR on the 5' RACE reads; one entry per CDR3 protein. The data hold approximately 780,000 distinct CDR3 sequences, with roughly 24% observed a single time. Findings and caveats of the study: Diversity estimates from one million T cells were considered underestimates.

A further study also used this sample, focusing on T cells of mothers and their children.

V gene TRBV7-9 combines with J gene TRBJ2-2; D perhaps matches TRBD1 (5 bases). Input material: blood. This sequence originates from a boy aged 5-17 years in good health. CDR3 amino acids: CASRSHRTSSTGELFF. The CDR3 region has the DNA TGTGCCAGCAGATCCCACAGGACCTCGTCCACCGGGGAGCTGTTTTTT.